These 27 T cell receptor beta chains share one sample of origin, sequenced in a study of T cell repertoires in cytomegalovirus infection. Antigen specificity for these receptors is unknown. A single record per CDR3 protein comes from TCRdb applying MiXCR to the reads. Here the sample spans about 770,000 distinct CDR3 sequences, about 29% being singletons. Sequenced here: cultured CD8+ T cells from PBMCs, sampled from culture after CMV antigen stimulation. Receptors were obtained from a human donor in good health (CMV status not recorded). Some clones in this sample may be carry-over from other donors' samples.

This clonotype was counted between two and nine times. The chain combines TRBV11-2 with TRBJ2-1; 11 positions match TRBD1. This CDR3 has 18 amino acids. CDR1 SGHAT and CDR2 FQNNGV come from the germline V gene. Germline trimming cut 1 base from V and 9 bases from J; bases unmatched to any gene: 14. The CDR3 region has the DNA TGTGCCAGCAGCTTAGGCCAACCGGGACAGGGGGATAGTAGTGAGCAGTTCTTC. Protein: CASSLGQPGQGDSSEQFF.

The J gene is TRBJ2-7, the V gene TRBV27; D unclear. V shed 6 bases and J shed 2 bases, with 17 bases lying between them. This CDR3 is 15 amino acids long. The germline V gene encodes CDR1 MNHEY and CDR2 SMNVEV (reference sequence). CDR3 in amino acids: CASRSAAGKAYEQYF. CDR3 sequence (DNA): TGTGCCAGCAGGTCCGCGGCAGGTAAAGCCTACGAGCAGTACTTC.

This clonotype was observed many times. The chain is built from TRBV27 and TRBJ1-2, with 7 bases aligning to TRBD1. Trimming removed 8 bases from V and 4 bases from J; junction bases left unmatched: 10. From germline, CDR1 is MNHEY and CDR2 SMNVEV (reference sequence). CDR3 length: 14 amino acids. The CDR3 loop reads CASASGTEIYGYTF. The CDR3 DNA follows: TGTGCCAGCGCCTCGGGGACAGAGATCTATGGCTACACCTTC.

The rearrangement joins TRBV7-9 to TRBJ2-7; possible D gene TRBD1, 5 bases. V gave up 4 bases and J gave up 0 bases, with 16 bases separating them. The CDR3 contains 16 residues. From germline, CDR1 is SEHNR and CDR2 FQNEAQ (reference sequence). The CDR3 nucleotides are TGTGCCAGCAGCTCACCAACCGGACACCGCTCCTACGAGCAGTACTTC. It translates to CASSSPTGHRSYEQYF.

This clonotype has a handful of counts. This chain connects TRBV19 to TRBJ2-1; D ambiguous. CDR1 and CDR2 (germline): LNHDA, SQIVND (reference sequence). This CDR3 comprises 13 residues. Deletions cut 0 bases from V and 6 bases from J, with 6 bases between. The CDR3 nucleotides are TGTGCCAGTAGTATAGATAACGGCAATGAGCAGTTCTTC. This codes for CASSIDNGNEQFF.

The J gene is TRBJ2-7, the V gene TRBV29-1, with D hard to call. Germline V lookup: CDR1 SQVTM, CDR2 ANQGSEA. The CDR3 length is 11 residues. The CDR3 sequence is CRNGPSYEQYF. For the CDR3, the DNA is TGCAGGAATGGTCCCTCCTACGAGCAGTACTTC.

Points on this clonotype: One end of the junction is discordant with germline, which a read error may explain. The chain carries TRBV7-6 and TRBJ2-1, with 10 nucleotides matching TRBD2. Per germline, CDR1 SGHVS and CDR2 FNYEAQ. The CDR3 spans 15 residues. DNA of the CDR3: TGTGCTAGCAGCCCTAACAGCGGGGGGGCGTGGGAGCAGTTCTTC. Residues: CASSPNSGGAWEQFF.

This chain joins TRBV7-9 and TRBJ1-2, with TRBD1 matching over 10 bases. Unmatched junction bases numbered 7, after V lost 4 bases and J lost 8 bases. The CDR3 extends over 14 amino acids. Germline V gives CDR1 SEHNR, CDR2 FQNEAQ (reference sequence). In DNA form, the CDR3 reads TGTGCCAGCAGCTATGACAGGGGGCTCGGCGGCTACACCTTC. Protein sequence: CASSYDRGLGGYTF.

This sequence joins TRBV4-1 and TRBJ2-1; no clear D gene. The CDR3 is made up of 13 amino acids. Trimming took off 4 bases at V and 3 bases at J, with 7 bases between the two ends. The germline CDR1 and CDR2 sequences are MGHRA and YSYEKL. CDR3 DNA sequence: TGCGCCAGCAGCCTCAATAACTACAATGAGCAGTTCTTC. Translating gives CASSLNNYNEQFF.

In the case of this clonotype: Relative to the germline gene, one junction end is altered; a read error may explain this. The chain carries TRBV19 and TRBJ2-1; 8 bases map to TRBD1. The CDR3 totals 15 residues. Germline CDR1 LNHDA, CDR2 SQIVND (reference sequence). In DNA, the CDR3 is TGTGCCAGTAGTATCCAGGGACAGGTCTACAATGAGCAGTTATTC. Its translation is CASSIQGQVYNEQLF.

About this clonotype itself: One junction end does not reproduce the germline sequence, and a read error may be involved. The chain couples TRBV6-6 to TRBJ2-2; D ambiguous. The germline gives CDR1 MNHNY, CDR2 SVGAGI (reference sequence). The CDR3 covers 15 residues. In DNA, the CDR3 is TGTACCAGCACCACGAAACCCGCCCCCACCGGGGAGCTGTTTTTT. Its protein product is CTSTTKPAPTGELFF.

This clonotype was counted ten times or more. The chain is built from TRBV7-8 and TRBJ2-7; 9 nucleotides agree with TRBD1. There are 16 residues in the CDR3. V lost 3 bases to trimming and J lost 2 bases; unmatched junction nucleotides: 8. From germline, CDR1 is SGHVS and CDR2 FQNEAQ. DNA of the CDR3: TGTGCCAGCAGCTTCCGTCGGGGACAGGGCGCCTACGAGCAGTACTTC. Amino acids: CASSFRRGQGAYEQYF.

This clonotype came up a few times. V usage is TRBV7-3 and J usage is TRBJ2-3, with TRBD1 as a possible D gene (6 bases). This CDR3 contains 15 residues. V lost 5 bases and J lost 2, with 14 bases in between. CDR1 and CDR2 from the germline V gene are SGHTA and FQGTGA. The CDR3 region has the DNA TGTGCCAGCAGCCCCAGCAAGGGGGTCACAGATACGCAGTATTTT. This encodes CASSPSKGVTDTQYF.

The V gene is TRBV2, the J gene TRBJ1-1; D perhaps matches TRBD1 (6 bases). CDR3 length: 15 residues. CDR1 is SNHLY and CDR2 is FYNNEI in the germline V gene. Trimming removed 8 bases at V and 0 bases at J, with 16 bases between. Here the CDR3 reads CASRQLQGMNTEAFF. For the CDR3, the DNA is TGTGCCAGCCGCCAACTACAGGGTATGAACACTGAAGCTTTCTTT.

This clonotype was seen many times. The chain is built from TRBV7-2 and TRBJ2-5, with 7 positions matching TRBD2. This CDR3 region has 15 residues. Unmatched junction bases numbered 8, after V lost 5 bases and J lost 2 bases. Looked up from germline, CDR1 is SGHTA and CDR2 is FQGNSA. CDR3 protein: CASSPPGGIQETQYF. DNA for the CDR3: TGTGCCAGCAGCCCCCCCGGGGGGATTCAAGAGACCCAGTACTTC. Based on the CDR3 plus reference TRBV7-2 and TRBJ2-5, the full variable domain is GAGVSQSPSNKVTEKGKDVELRCDPISGHTALYWYRQSLGQGLEFLIYFQGNSAPDKSGLPSDRFSAERTGGSVSTLTIQRTQQEDSAVYLCASSPPGGIQETQYFGPGTRLLVL.

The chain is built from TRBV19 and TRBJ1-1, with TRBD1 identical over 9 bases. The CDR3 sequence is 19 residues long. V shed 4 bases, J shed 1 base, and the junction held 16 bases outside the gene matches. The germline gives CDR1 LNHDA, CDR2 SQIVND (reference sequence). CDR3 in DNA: TGTGCCAGTAGTAACCCCAGGAGGGGGACAGGGAGGAGGAACACTGAAGCTTTCTTT. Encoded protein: CASSNPRRGTGRRNTEAFF.

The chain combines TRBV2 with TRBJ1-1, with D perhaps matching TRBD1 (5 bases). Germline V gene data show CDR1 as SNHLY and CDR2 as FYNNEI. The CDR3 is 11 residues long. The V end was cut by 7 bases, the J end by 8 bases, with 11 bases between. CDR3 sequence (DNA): TGTGCCAGCATCATGACAGCAGAAGCTTTCTTT. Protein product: CASIMTAEAFF.

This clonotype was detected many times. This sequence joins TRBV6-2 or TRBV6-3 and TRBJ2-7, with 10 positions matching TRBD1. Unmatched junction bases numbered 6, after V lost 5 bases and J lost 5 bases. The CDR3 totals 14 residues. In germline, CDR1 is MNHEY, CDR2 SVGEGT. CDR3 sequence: CASSTGQGTDEQYV. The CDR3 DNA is TGTGCCAGCAGTACGGGACAGGGGACGGACGAGCAGTACGTC.

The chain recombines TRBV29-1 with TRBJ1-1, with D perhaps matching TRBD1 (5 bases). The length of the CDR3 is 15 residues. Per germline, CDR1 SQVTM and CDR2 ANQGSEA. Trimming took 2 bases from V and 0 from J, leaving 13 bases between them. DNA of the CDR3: TGCAGCGTTGAAATCCGAGGACACATGAACACTGAAGCTTTCTTT. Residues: CSVEIRGHMNTEAFF. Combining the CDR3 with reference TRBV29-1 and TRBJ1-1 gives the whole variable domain SAVISQKPSRDICQRGTSLTIQCQVDSQVTMMFWYRQQPGQSLTLIATANQGSEATYESGFVIDKFPISRPNLTFSTLTVSNMSPEDSSIYLCSVEIRGHMNTEAFFGQGTRLTVV.

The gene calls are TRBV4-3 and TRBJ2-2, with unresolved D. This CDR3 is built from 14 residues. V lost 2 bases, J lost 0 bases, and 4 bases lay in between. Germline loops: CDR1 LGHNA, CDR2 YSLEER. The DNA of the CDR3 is TGCGCCAGCAGCCAATTTGCGAACACCGGGGAGCTGTTTTTT. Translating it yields CASSQFANTGELFF.

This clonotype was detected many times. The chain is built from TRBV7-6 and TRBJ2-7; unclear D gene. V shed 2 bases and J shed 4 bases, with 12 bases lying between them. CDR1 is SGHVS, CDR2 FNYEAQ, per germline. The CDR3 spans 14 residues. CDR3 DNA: TGTGCCAGCAGCTTAAATCCCCTCTCGTACGAGCAGTACTTC. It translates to CASSLNPLSYEQYF.

The CDR3 coding sequence is TGTGCCAACACTGACAGGGGGGATGGCTACACCTTC. Residues: CANTDRGDGYTF. The chain employs TRBV2 and TRBJ1-2; the match to TRBD1 covers 9 bases. V gave up 10 bases and J gave up 6 bases; unmatched junction bases: 6. The CDR3 has 12 residues. CDR1 SNHLY and CDR2 FYNNEI come from the germline V gene.

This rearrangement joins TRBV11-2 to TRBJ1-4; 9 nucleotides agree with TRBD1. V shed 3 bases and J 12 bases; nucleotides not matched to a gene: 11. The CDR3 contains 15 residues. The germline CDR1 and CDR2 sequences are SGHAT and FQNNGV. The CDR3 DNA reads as TGTGCCAGCAGCTTTCCGGGACAGGGCGACTATCAACTGTTTTTT. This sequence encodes CASSFPGQGDYQLFF.

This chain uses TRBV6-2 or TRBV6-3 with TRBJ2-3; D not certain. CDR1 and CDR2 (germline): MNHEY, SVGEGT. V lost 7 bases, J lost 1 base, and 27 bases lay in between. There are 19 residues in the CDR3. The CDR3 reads CASTSWLVLLPERTDTQYF. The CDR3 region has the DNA TGTGCCAGCACTTCCTGGCTGGTACTTCTTCCTGAACGCACAGATACGCAGTATTTT.

Here the CDR3 DNA reads TGTGCCAGTAGTAGCCGGGACAGGTTCTCTGGAAACACCATATATTTT. This sequence encodes CASSSRDRFSGNTIYF. The chain combines TRBV19 with TRBJ1-3; the match to TRBD1 covers 8 bases. V trimming: 4 bases; J trimming: 0 bases; junction bases outside the gene matches: 5. CDR1 is LNHDA, CDR2 SQIVND, per germline (reference sequence). The CDR3 loop spans 16 amino acids.

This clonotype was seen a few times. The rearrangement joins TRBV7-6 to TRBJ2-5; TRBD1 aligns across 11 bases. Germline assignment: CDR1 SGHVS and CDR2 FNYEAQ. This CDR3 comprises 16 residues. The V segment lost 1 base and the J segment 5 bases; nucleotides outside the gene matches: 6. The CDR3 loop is CASSLVRTGGEETQYF. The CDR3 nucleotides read TGTGCCAGCAGCTTAGTCCGGACAGGGGGCGAGGAGACCCAGTACTTC.

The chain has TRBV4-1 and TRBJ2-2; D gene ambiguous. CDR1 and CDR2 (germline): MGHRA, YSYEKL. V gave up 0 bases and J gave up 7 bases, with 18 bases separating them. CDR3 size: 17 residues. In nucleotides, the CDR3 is TGCGCCAGCAGCCAAGATCCGCCCCTCGAGCTCCGCGGGGAGCTGTTTTTT. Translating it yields CASSQDPPLELRGELFF.